These T cell receptor beta chains were read from a single sample in a study of identical twins. TCRdb used MiXCR to reprocess the 5' RACE reads, holding one entry per CDR3 protein. Of some 900,000 distinct CDR3 sequences listed, roughly an eighth are singletons. In addition, the sample was reused for a study of yellow fever vaccine responses in identical twins.

The source material was PBMCs. The source is a woman aged 18-29 years in good health. Each CDR3 is given with its conserved first and last residue. The D gene is left open where the match is weak. Clone sizes are given selectively: once, few, many, or a class where the clone is expanded.

J	size	V	D	DNA	CDR3
TRBJ2-1	NA	TRBV2	NA	TGTGCCAGCAGTGAATCGAGCGTCTCCTACAATGAGCAGTTCTTC	CASSESSVSYNEQFF
TRBJ2-2	NA	TRBV6-5	NA	TGTGCCAGCAGTTACTCTGGGGTCGGGGAGCTGTTTTTT	CASSYSGVGELFF
TRBJ2-4	many	TRBV3-1	NA	TGTGCCAGCAGCCAGGGTGACAAAAACATTCAGTACTTC	CASSQGDKNIQYF
TRBJ1-6	many	TRBV11-2	NA	TGTGCCAGCAGCCTTACCTGGGAGGTCGATAATTCACCCCTCCACTTT	CASSLTWEVDNSPLHF
TRBJ2-3	few	TRBV4-2	TRBD1	TGTGCCAGCAGCCAAGGCACAGGGGACCGCACAGATACGCAGTATTTT	CASSQGTGDRTDTQYF
TRBJ1-2	many	TRBV7-2	TRBD1	TGTGCCAGCAGCTTAGTCGGGACAGGGAATGGCTACACCTTC	CASSLVGTGNGYTF
TRBJ1-1	few	TRBV9	NA	TGTGCCAGCAGCGTAACCCCCGTCAGGGCTATGAACACTGAAGCTTTCTTT	CASSVTPVRAMNTEAFF
TRBJ2-7	NA	TRBV28	NA	TGTGCCAGCAGTTTTGTCAGGGGATCATACGAGCAGTACTTC	CASSFVRGSYEQYF
TRBJ2-3	NA	TRBV7-9	NA	TGTGCCAGCACCCAAGGGCTAGCGACACGCACAGATACGCAGTATTTT	CASTQGLATRTDTQYF
TRBJ1-5	NA	TRBV5-6	NA	TGTGCCAGCAGCTTGAAACAACATCAGCCCCAGCATTTT	CASSLKQHQPQHF
TRBJ2-1	NA	TRBV6-6	TRBD2	TGTGCCAGCAGTTACTCCGGGACTAGCCAATACAATGAGCAGTTCTTC	CASSYSGTSQYNEQFF
TRBJ2-7	once	TRBV11-3	TRBD2	TGTGCCAGCAGCACCGGGACTACCAACTACGAGCAGTACTTC	CASSTGTTNYEQYF
TRBJ2-3	NA	TRBV7-2	TRBD2	TGTGCCACCAGCTTAGTTCCGCGGGGGGACACAGATACGCAGTATTTT	CATSLVPRGDTDTQYF
TRBJ2-3	many	TRBV20-1	NA	TGCAGTGCTACGGGGCCGACAACACATACGCAGTATTTT	CSATGPTTHTQYF
TRBJ2-3	NA	TRBV21-1	NA	TGTGCCAGCAGCCCCCGTTGCACAGATACGCAGTATTTT	CASSPRCTDTQYF
TRBJ2-1	few	TRBV20-1	TRBD2	TGCAGTGCCCCACTAGCGGGAGACGCCTACAATGAGCAGTTCTTC	CSAPLAGDAYNEQFF
TRBJ2-1	few	TRBV24-1	NA	TGTGCCACCAGTGATCCTAGCGAGCCCTACAATGAGCAGTTCTTC	CATSDPSEPYNEQFF
TRBJ1-5	many	TRBV3-1	NA	TGTGCCAGCAGCCAAGGAGGGGGAAGCAATCAGCCCCAGCATTTT	CASSQGGGSNQPQHF
TRBJ2-3	few	TRBV7-9	TRBD2	TGTGCCAGCAGCGTGCGGGAGAGCACAGATACGCAGTATTTT	CASSVRESTDTQYF
TRBJ2-2	few	TRBV5-1	TRBD2	TGCGCCAGCAGACAGAGACTAGCGGGAGTGGACACCGGGGAGCTGTTTTTT	CASRQRLAGVDTGELFF
TRBJ1-2	NA	TRBV29-1	NA	TGCAGCGTTGGAGGGGCAAATGGCTACACCTTC	CSVGGANGYTF
TRBJ2-4	few	TRBV3-1	NA	TGTGCCAGCAGCCAAAGCGATCTAGCCAAAAACATTCAGTACTTC	CASSQSDLAKNIQYF
TRBJ1-2	few	TRBV6-1	TRBD1	TGTGCCAGCAGACGCCTTCAGGGGGCTCATGGCTACACCTTC	CASRRLQGAHGYTF
TRBJ2-2	NA	TRBV4-1	TRBD2	TGCGCCAGCAGCCAAGGACCGGGACTAGGATCCGGGGAGCTGTTTTTT	CASSQGPGLGSGELFF
TRBJ1-2	NA	TRBV4-2	NA	TGTGCCAGGGGCCCCGGGATACGGGGCTACTATGGCTACACCTTC	CARGPGIRGYYGYTF
TRBJ2-1	NA	TRBV7-3	TRBD2	TGTGCCAGCAGCCACGGTTCGACTAGCGGATACAATGAGCAGTTCTTC	CASSHGSTSGYNEQFF
TRBJ2-2	NA	TRBV5-8	NA	TGTGCCAGCAGCCCAGGGCTCCTCTACTCCGCGGAGCTGTTTTTT	CASSPGLLYSAELFF
TRBJ1-2	many	TRBV24-1	NA	TGTGCCACCAGTGACACCAGGGGAGACTATGGCTACACCTTC	CATSDTRGDYGYTF
TRBJ2-7	few	TRBV20-1	TRBD2	TGCAGTGCTAGAGATATGAGCGGGAGGGACGAGCAGTACTTC	CSARDMSGRDEQYF
TRBJ2-3	NA	TRBV2	NA	TGTGCCACCCTCGGGGTGCGCACAGATACGCAGTATTTT	CATLGVRTDTQYF
TRBJ2-3	many	TRBV3-1	TRBD2	TGTGCCAGCAGCGCGCGGGGGAGCACAGATACGCAGTATTTT	CASSARGSTDTQYF
TRBJ2-1	few	TRBV28	TRBD2	TGTGCCAGCAGTTTGGGAGGGGTCGACAATGAGCAGTTCTTC	CASSLGGVDNEQFF
TRBJ2-1	few	TRBV20-1	NA	TGCAGTGCTCCCCAGGCTTACTACAATGAGCAGTTCTTC	CSAPQAYYNEQFF
TRBJ2-5	NA	TRBV5-1	TRBD1	TGCGCCAGCAGCTTGGCCCGGACAGGGGGCCAAGAGACCCAGTACTTC	CASSLARTGGQETQYF
TRBJ2-2	few	TRBV20-1	TRBD1	TGCAGTGCTAATTGGCAGGGGGCCCCCGGGGAGCTGTTTTTT	CSANWQGAPGELFF
TRBJ2-1	many	TRBV11-2	TRBD2	TGTGCCAGCAGCTCCGGGACTAGCGGGAGGGCGGGGCAACATGAGCAGTTCTTC	CASSSGTSGRAGQHEQFF
TRBJ1-2	NA	TRBV12-3/TRBV12-4	TRBD1	TGTGCCAGCAGCTCCGCGGACAGGCCTAACTATGGCTACACCTTC	CASSSADRPNYGYTF